This TCR beta chain was identified in a study of early T cells in non-severe SARS-CoV-2 infection. Broader study findings: VDJdb matching favored anti-spike CD8 responses, missing private and CD4 specificities.

MiXCR, applied by TCRdb to the 5' RACE reads, yields one record per CDR3 protein. The sample includes tens of thousands of distinct CDR3 sequences, 11% to 15% of them seen just once. This clonotype was counted a few times. The antigen remains unidentified. V lost 6 bases, J lost 7 bases, and 12 bases stayed unmatched. Germline V gives CDR1 SGHDT, CDR2 YYEEEE. This CDR3 comprises 14 residues. The sequencing input was whole blood. The chain links TRBV5-6 to TRBJ1-2; the match to TRBD1 covers 7 bases. This clonotype was sampled from an adult who was a healthcare worker with PCR-confirmed SARS-CoV-2 infection or an uninfected control (not recorded which). The CDR3 is CASTWAETGIGYTF. The CDR3 nucleotides are TGTGCCAGCACCTGGGCGGAGACAGGGATTGGCTACACCTTC.